This passage covers 3 T cell receptor beta chains from one sample sequenced in a study of T cell responses to AZD1222 COVID-19 vaccine. Clones were sequenced by immunoSEQ multiplex PCR, and TCRdb holds only the in-frame ones, with some missing. The repertoire holds about 120,000 clones, with about 90% as singletons. Material: peripheral blood, obtained on day 0 of AZD1222 vaccination. The source is an adult in good health.

The V and J genes are TRBV21-1 and TRBJ1-1. TRBV21-1 is reported as a pseudogene. This CDR3 contains 17 residues. CDR3 DNA: TGTGCCAGCAGCAAGGTGGGAGGGGCGCGAATGAACACTGAAGCTTTCTTT. Residues: CASSKVGGARMNTEAFF.

The genes are TRBV7-9 and TRBJ1-2; D remains unclear. Trimming removed 5 bases at V and 13 bases at J, with 20 bases between. CDR1 is SEHNR and CDR2 is FQNEAQ in the germline V gene (reference sequence). This CDR3 is built from 13 residues. Here the CDR3 reads CASSKTNEQSTTF. Here the CDR3 DNA reads TGTGCCAGCAGCAAGACAAACGAACAGTCGACCACCTTC. The full variable domain, rest sourced from reference TRBV7-9 and TRBJ1-2, is DTGVSQNPRHKITKRGQNVTFRCDPISEHNRLYWYRQTLGQGPEFLTYFQNEAQLEKSRLLSDRFSAERPKGSFSTLEIQRTEQGDSAMYLCASSKTNEQSTTFGSGTRLTVV.

This sequence joins TRBV6-5 and TRBJ1-4; D remains unclear. Trimming took off 8 bases at V and 7 bases at J, with 11 bases between the two ends. The CDR3 covers 12 residues. The V gene's germline CDR1 is MNHEY and CDR2 SVGAGI. CDR3 sequence: CASAPSGEKLFF. CDR3 nucleotides: TGTGCCAGCGCCCCGTCAGGTGAAAAACTGTTTTTT.